One sample yielded the 11 T cell receptor beta chains listed below, sequenced in a study of blood T cell repertoires in COVID-19. Profiling relied on immunoSEQ multiplex PCR, and the TCRdb table lists in-frame clones only, not all of them. This sample has 250,000 to 300,000 clones, with roughly 90% found just once. Sequencing used peripheral blood. These receptors were obtained from a woman aged 25 to 45 with COVID-19, enrolled during active disease.

V usage is TRBV5-1 and J usage is TRBJ2-1; 8 nucleotides line up with TRBD1. The junction had 3 bases not matched to a gene; V was cut back by 4 bases and J by 9 bases. This CDR3 spans 12 amino acids. CDR1 SGHRS and CDR2 YFSETQ come from the germline V gene. CDR3: CASSTQGGEQFF. The CDR3 bases are TGCGCCAGCAGCACACAGGGGGGTGAGCAGTTCTTC. Variable domain in full (rest from reference TRBV5-1 and TRBJ2-1): KAGVTQTPRYLIKTRGQQVTLSCSPISGHRSVSWYQQTPGQGLQFLFEYFSETQRNKGNFPGRFSGRQFSNSRSEMNVSTLELGDSALYLCASSTQGGEQFFGPGTRLTVL.

The rearrangement uses TRBV10-1 and TRBJ2-1; D perhaps matches TRBD2 (5 bases). Deletions cut 5 bases from V and 5 bases from J, with 16 bases between. CDR3 size: 15 residues. Germline CDR1 is WNHNN and CDR2 is SYGVQD (reference sequence). The CDR3 region is CASSSATTPNNEQFF. The CDR3 bases are TGCGCCAGCAGTTCCGCGACTACTCCTAACAATGAGCAGTTCTTC.

The J gene is TRBJ2-1, the V gene TRBV21-1; the table gives TRBD2 as D, unverified against the DNA. TRBV21-1 is a recognized pseudogene. The CDR3 is 20 residues long. CDR3 loop: CASSISPGLAVRSSYNEQFF. The DNA of the CDR3 is TGTGCCAGCAGCATTTCCCCGGGACTAGCGGTCAGAAGCTCCTACAATGAGCAGTTCTTC.

The table lists this clone with a count of one. The rearrangement joins TRBV7-9 to TRBJ1-4; a possible D gene is TRBD1 (5 bases). Germline V gene lookup returns CDR1 SEHNR and CDR2 FQNEAQ (reference sequence). The CDR3 sequence is 14 residues long. Trimming removed 4 bases from V and 2 bases from J, with 8 bases in between. CDR3 loop: CASSSGRTNEKLFF. The DNA of the CDR3 is TGTGCCAGCAGCTCAGGGAGGACTAATGAAAAACTGTTTTTT.

For the CDR3, the DNA is TGTGCCAGCAGCTTAGCACAGGGTTTCTACAATGAGCAGTTCTTC. Amino acids: CASSLAQGFYNEQFF. The rearrangement joins TRBV11-2 to TRBJ2-1; perhaps TRBD1 as D (6 bases). This CDR3 has 15 amino acids. V was trimmed by 1 base and J by 3 bases, leaving 10 bases between them. Germline values: CDR1 SGHAT, CDR2 FQNNGV.

J is TRBJ2-3 and V is TRBV30, with D perhaps TRBD1 (6 bases). Per germline, CDR1 GTSNPN and CDR2 SVGIG (reference sequence). There are 16 residues in the CDR3. V was trimmed by 2 bases and J by 1 base, leaving 16 bases between them. The CDR3 here is CAWSYPPGDGTDTQYF. For the CDR3, the DNA is TGTGCCTGGAGTTATCCCCCAGGGGATGGCACAGATACGCAGTATTTT.

The V and J genes are TRBV5-1 and TRBJ1-4; 7 positions match TRBD1. Germline V gene sequence: CDR1 SGHRS, CDR2 YFSETQ. The CDR3 spans 13 residues. Germline trimming cut 5 bases from V and 6 bases from J; bases unmatched to any gene: 4. The CDR3 region has the DNA TGCGCCAGCAGGGGGACAGATTATGAAAAACTGTTTTTT. Translating gives CASRGTDYEKLFF. Full variable domain (rest looked up from reference TRBV5-1 and TRBJ1-4): KAGVTQTPRYLIKTRGQQVTLSCSPISGHRSVSWYQQTPGQGLQFLFEYFSETQRNKGNFPGRFSGRQFSNSRSEMNVSTLELGDSALYLCASRGTDYEKLFFGSGTQLSVL.

The genes are TRBV27 and TRBJ1-1, with 8 bases matching TRBD1. In germline, CDR1 is MNHEY, CDR2 SMNVEV (reference sequence). The CDR3 runs 12 residues. Trimming took 5 bases from V and 4 from J; bases not matched to a gene: 0. CDR3 protein: CASSTGGTEAFF. DNA for the CDR3: TGTGCCAGCAGTACAGGGGGCACTGAAGCTTTCTTT.

The V call is TRBV6-5, the J call TRBJ2-7, with D perhaps TRBD1 (6 bases). Germline V CDR1 and CDR2: MNHEY, SVGAGI. The CDR3 contains 14 residues. V dropped 6 bases and J dropped 4 bases, with 16 bases sitting between them. For the CDR3, the DNA is TGTGCCAGCAGACGACAGGTTGGGGGATACGAGCAGTACTTC. This translates into CASRRQVGGYEQYF.

The chain has TRBV4-1 and TRBJ1-2; 8 nucleotides match TRBD1. Germline CDR1 reads MGHRA; CDR2 reads YSYEKL. CDR3 length equals 15 residues. The ends lost 3 bases at V and 2 bases at J; junction bases unmatched: 5. The DNA of the CDR3 is TGCGCCAGCAGCCAGCCGGGACAGGAGAACTATGGCTACACCTTC. Its translation: CASSQPGQENYGYTF.

The gene calls are TRBV11-2 and TRBJ2-1; TRBD2 aligns across 10 bases. The CDR3 runs to 17 residues. Germline lookup yields CDR1 SGHAT and CDR2 FQNNGV. The V segment lost 2 bases and the J segment 6 bases; nucleotides outside the gene matches: 10. The CDR3 is CASSLSQGLADFNEQFF. The CDR3 DNA sequence: TGTGCCAGCAGCTTATCACAAGGACTAGCGGATTTCAATGAGCAGTTCTTC.